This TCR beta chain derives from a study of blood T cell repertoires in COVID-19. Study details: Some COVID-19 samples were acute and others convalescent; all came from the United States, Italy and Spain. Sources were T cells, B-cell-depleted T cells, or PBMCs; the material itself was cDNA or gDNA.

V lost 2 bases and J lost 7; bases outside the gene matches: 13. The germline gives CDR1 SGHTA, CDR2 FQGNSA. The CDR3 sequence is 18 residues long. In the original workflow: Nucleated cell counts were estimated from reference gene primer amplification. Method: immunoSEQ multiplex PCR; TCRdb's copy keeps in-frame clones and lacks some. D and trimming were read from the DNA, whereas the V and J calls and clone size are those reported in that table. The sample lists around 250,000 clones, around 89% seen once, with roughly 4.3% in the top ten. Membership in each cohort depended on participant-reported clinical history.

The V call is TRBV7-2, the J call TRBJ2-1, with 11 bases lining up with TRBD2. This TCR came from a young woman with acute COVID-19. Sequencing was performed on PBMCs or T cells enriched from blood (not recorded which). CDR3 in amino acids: CASSLPIMTSGNDNEQFF. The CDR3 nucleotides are TGTGCCAGCAGCTTACCAATAATGACTAGCGGGAACGATAATGAGCAGTTCTTC.